What follows is one T cell receptor beta chain and its context. Its target is not known. This sample was included in a study of a mutant IDH1 vaccine in newly diagnosed glioma. Generated by immunoSEQ multiplex PCR, the TCRdb table keeps only in-frame clones and is missing some. Of about 65,000 clones in the sample, about four fifths were seen once. The CDR3 runs 16 residues. The J segment lost 2 bases and the V segment lost 4 bases, leaving 8 bases of the junction unmatched. Germline loops: CDR1 SEHNR, CDR2 FQNEAQ (reference sequence). Time point noted: week 35, safety follow-up. A single vaccine dose contained 300 ug of mutant IDH1 20-mer peptide, and topical imiquimod was used with it.

Sequenced material: PBMCs, taken from a glioma patient whose treatment included an IDH1 peptide vaccine. The rearrangement uses TRBV7-9 and TRBJ2-7; 10 bases agree with TRBD2. This TCR was sampled from a man aged 40-49 years with glioma. Here the CDR3 DNA reads TGTGCCAGCAGCTCAGGACTAGCGGAGACCACCTACGAGCAGTACTTC. It codes for CASSSGLAETTYEQYF.